This passage covers 8 T cell receptor beta chains from one sample sequenced in a study of T-cell memory formation after mild COVID-19. TCRdb re-called the 5' RACE reads through MiXCR, storing one row per CDR3 protein. This table holds roughly 110,000 distinct CDR3 sequences, 12% found once. The sequenced sample was PBMCs or a T cell subset sorted from them (not recorded which). The source of these receptors is an adult woman who had mild COVID-19 (a few samples of this study predate the infection). Cell type and time point are not known.

This clonotype came up many times. The V call is TRBV29-1, the J call TRBJ2-3; no definite D call. Germline assignment: CDR1 SQVTM and CDR2 ANQGSEA. This CDR3 is 13 amino acids long. The V gene lost 6 bases and the J gene lost 2 bases, with 12 bases spanning the gap. The CDR3 region is CSVPGRLTDTQYF. CDR3 nucleotides: TGCAGCGTCCCCGGACGTCTCACAGATACGCAGTATTTT.

The chain is built from TRBV24-1 and TRBJ2-1; perhaps TRBD1 as D (6 bases). This CDR3 comprises 16 residues. In germline, CDR1 is KGHDR, CDR2 SFDVKD. Trimming stripped 3 bases from V and 10 bases from J, with 21 bases between. The chain's CDR3 is CATSDITTGIGYEQFF. The CDR3 DNA sequence: TGTGCCACCAGTGATATTACTACAGGGATAGGATACGAGCAGTTCTTC.

The V and J genes are TRBV7-8 and TRBJ1-1; D is possibly TRBD1 (6 bases). V lost 3 bases, J lost 1 base, and 18 bases lay in between. Germline V gene data show CDR1 as SGHVS and CDR2 as FQNEAQ. The CDR3 is made up of 17 amino acids. This CDR3 is CASSLPRGGGPNTEAFF. The CDR3 bases are TGTGCCAGCAGCTTGCCCCGAGGTGGGGGCCCGAACACTGAAGCTTTCTTT.

A few counts support this clonotype. The V and J genes are TRBV10-3 and TRBJ2-7; weak D call: TRBD1 (6 bases). V was pared by 5 bases and J by 2 bases, with 10 bases between. Looked up from germline, CDR1 is ENHRY and CDR2 is SYGVKD. This CDR3 spans 13 amino acids. The CDR3 DNA is TGTGCCATCAGTCAGGGGCCAACCTACGAGCAGTACTTC. Translated: CAISQGPTYEQYF.

This clonotype was counted between two and nine times. This rearrangement joins TRBV30 to TRBJ2-1, with D perhaps matching TRBD2 (6 bases). The CDR3 contains 15 residues. With 2 bases removed from V and 7 bases from J, the gap between germline ends came to 18 bases. From germline, CDR1 is GTSNPN and CDR2 SVGIG (reference sequence). The CDR3: CAWSRDFNAENEQFF. In DNA form, the CDR3 reads TGTGCCTGGAGTAGGGACTTCAACGCAGAGAATGAGCAGTTCTTC. The variable domain in full, completed from reference TRBV30 and TRBJ2-1, reads SQTIHQWPATLVQPVGSPLSLECTVEGTSNPNLYWYRQAAGRGLQLLFYSVGIGQISSEVPQNLSASRPQDRQFILSSKKLLLSDSGFYLCAWSRDFNAENEQFFGPGTRLTVL.

There are a few counts of this clonotype. J is TRBJ2-1 and V is TRBV4-2, with D maybe TRBD2 (5 bases). Germline V gene data show CDR1 as LGHNA and CDR2 as YNFKEQ. This CDR3 is 13 amino acids long. Trimming removed 3 bases at V and 10 bases at J, with 13 bases between. The CDR3 protein is CASSQATPGEQFF. CDR3 DNA sequence: TGTGCCAGCAGCCAGGCTACCCCGGGAGAGCAGTTCTTC.

This chain connects TRBV27 to TRBJ2-7; tentative D call: TRBD1 (6 bases). Germline V gene lookup returns CDR1 MNHEY and CDR2 SMNVEV (reference sequence). The V end lost 5 bases, the J end lost 2 bases, and 10 bases lay between the germline ends. CDR3 length: 13 amino acids. The CDR3 coding sequence is TGTGCCAGCAGTAGGACAGTCGCCTACGAGCAGTACTTC. This translates into CASSRTVAYEQYF.

Many counts were recorded for this clonotype. The chain combines TRBV5-1 with TRBJ2-1, with 9 bases that match TRBD2. V was pared by 1 base and J by 3 bases, with 5 bases of the junction left unmatched. Germline V gives CDR1 SGHRS, CDR2 YFSETQ. This CDR3 is 16 amino acids long. Here the CDR3 reads CASSLWASGDYNEQFF. For the CDR3, the DNA is TGCGCCAGCAGCTTGTGGGCTAGCGGGGACTACAATGAGCAGTTCTTC.